These 29 T cell receptor beta chains were sequenced from one sample in a study of blood T cell repertoires in COVID-19. The repertoire was sequenced with immunoSEQ multiplex PCR; TCRdb's copy has only in-frame clones and lacks some. This sample carries approximately 100,000 clones, over 75% of them seen once, and the ten largest clones take roughly 15%. Material for sequencing was peripheral blood. The receptors originated from a woman of 80 years or more with active or convalescent COVID-19.

This chain uses TRBV7-3 with TRBJ1-4, with D perhaps matching TRBD1 (5 bases). The V end was cut by 3 bases, the J end by 0 bases, with 11 bases between. The CDR3 has 16 amino acids. CDR1 is SGHTA, CDR2 FQGTGA, per germline. The CDR3 spells CASSLSTAATNEKLFF. The CDR3 nucleotides read TGTGCCAGCAGCTTGTCGACAGCTGCAACTAATGAAAAACTGTTTTTT.

This clone appeared a single time. This chain uses TRBV7-8 with TRBJ1-1; D possibly corresponds to TRBD1 (6 bases). The germline V gene has CDR1 SGHVS and CDR2 FQNEAQ. The CDR3 has 18 amino acids. V lost 2 bases, J lost 0 bases, and 19 bases lay in between. The DNA of the CDR3 is TGTGCCAGCAGCTTATTTTCCGGTGGGGGCAGAATGAACACTGAAGCTTTCTTT. Residues: CASSLFSGGGRMNTEAFF.

This clone was detected a few times. The chain couples TRBV7-2 to TRBJ2-7; 14 bases fit TRBD2. Trimming took 0 bases from V and 3 from J; bases not matched to a gene: 4. The CDR3 consists of 17 residues. The germline V gene encodes CDR1 SGHTA and CDR2 FQGNSA. The CDR3 is CASSLAGTSGSFYEQYF. In DNA, the CDR3 is TGTGCCAGCAGCTTAGCAGGGACTAGCGGGAGCTTCTACGAGCAGTACTTC.

The rearrangement uses TRBV23-1 and TRBJ2-1, with D perhaps TRBD1 (6 bases). TRBV23-1 is recorded as an ORF, its role being uncertain. The CDR3 spans 16 residues. The V and J ends lost 4 bases and 5 bases respectively, with 18 bases between them. The CDR3 coding sequence is TGCGCCAGCAGTCCGGAAACAGGGATTCGCCACAATGAGCAGTTCTTC. Translated: CASSPETGIRHNEQFF.

The chain employs TRBV24-1 and TRBJ2-1, with D unresolved. Germline lookup yields CDR1 KGHDR and CDR2 SFDVKD. V lost 5 bases to trimming and J lost 7 bases, with 5 bases between them. The CDR3 loop spans 11 amino acids. CDR3 nucleotides: TGTGCCACCAGTGGCGGAAATGAGCAGTTCTTC. Protein product: CATSGGNEQFF.

J is TRBJ2-5 and V is TRBV6-2 or TRBV6-3; 8 bases fit TRBD2. The CDR3 covers 16 residues. V trimming: 0 bases; J trimming: 1 base; junction bases outside the gene matches: 4. Germline CDR1 reads MNHEY; CDR2 reads SVGEGT. In DNA form, the CDR3 reads TGTGCCAGCAGTTACTCGCCAGCGGGGGTCCAAGAGACCCAGTACTTC. This codes for CASSYSPAGVQETQYF.

This chain links TRBV5-1 with TRBJ2-5; the match to TRBD2 covers 13 bases. The CDR3 has 18 amino acids. Germline V lookup: CDR1 SGHRS, CDR2 YFSETQ. J gave up 2 bases and V 0 bases, and 7 bases lay outside the gene matches. The CDR3 DNA reads as TGCGCCAGCAGCTTGGCCCCCGGGACTAGCGGGACGCAAGAGACCCAGTACTTC. It encodes CASSLAPGTSGTQETQYF.

CDR3 DNA: TGTGCCAGCAGTGAAGATGGGGGGGGGCAGCCCCAGCATTTT. Protein sequence: CASSEDGGGQPQHF. The chain has TRBV2 and TRBJ1-5; a possible D gene is TRBD1 (5 bases). Trimming took off 1 base at V and 7 bases at J, with 11 bases between the two ends. The CDR3 length is 14 residues. Germline values: CDR1 SNHLY, CDR2 FYNNEI.

The V gene is TRBV4-3, the J gene TRBJ2-7, with TRBD1 as a possible D gene (5 bases). CDR3 length: 15 residues. Germline V gives CDR1 LGHNA, CDR2 YSLEER. Trimming took 3 bases from V and 2 from J, leaving 14 bases between them. In nucleotides, the CDR3 is TGCGCCAGCAGCCAGAAGGGGCAGGGCCCCTACGAGCAGTACTTC. Protein product: CASSQKGQGPYEQYF.

This clone has just one count. The chain has TRBV18 and TRBJ1-1; TRBD1 might be the D (5 bases). Germline V lookup: CDR1 KGHSH, CDR2 LQKENI. V shed 5 bases and J shed 3 bases, with 10 bases lying between them. CDR3 length: 13 residues. The CDR3 sequence: CASSDRDYTEAFF. The CDR3 region has the DNA TGTGCCAGCTCAGACAGAGACTACACTGAAGCTTTCTTT.

The V gene is TRBV2, the J gene TRBJ2-1; 7 bases align to TRBD1. Germline CDR1 is SNHLY and CDR2 is FYNNEI. The CDR3 has 15 residues. Trimming took 2 bases from V and 2 from J; bases not matched to a gene: 3. The chain's CDR3 is CASSEQGVPYNEQFF. For the CDR3, the DNA is TGTGCCAGCAGTGAACAGGGGGTACCCTACAATGAGCAGTTCTTC.

The rearrangement links TRBV9 to TRBJ2-1; the D gene is possibly TRBD2 (6 bases). This CDR3 is 15 amino acids long. Germline CDR1 is SGDLS and CDR2 is YYNGEE. Trimming cost V 3 bases and J 3 bases, with 13 bases left between them. The DNA for the CDR3 is TGTGCCAGCAGCGCCCGGGACTCCATCTACAATGAGCAGTTCTTC. Its protein is CASSARDSIYNEQFF. Combining the CDR3 with reference TRBV9 and TRBJ2-1 gives the whole variable domain DSGVTQTPKHLITATGQRVTLRCSPRSGDLSVYWYQQSLDQGLQFLIQYYNGEERAKGNILERFSAQQFPDLHSELNLSSLELGDSALYFCASSARDSIYNEQFFGPGTRLTVL.

This sequence joins TRBV30 and TRBJ1-4; no clear D gene. Germline CDR1 and CDR2: GTSNPN and SVGIG (reference sequence). Trimming left V 4 bases short and J 8 bases short, with 17 bases between. The CDR3 length is 14 residues. The CDR3 DNA follows: TGTGCCTGGACCAAGGGCACAGAGGGAGAAAAACTGTTTTTT. It codes for CAWTKGTEGEKLFF.

The rearrangement links TRBV19 to TRBJ1-1, with unresolved D. The CDR3 is made up of 13 amino acids. The germline CDR1 and CDR2 sequences are LNHDA and SQIVND (reference sequence). V was trimmed by 5 bases and J by 4 bases, leaving 11 bases between them. The CDR3 DNA follows: TGTGCCAGTAGTGAGCGGGCAGGCACTGAAGCTTTCTTT. It codes for CASSERAGTEAFF.

The chain employs TRBV7-8 and TRBJ2-3; 9 bases are a match to TRBD2. Germline-derived CDR1 and CDR2 are SGHVS and FQNEAQ. J gave up 0 bases and V 5 bases, and 6 bases lay outside the gene matches. There are 16 residues in the CDR3. CDR3 protein: CASSIRTSVSTDTQYF. CDR3 DNA sequence: TGTGCCAGCAGCATAAGGACTAGCGTAAGCACAGATACGCAGTATTTT.

The CDR3 sequence: CAWSRGPLVEAFF. CDR3 nucleotide sequence: TGTGCCTGGAGCCGGGGTCCCCTTGTGGAAGCTTTCTTT. The genes are TRBV30 and TRBJ1-1; D gene uncertain. CDR1 is GTSNPN and CDR2 is SVGIG in the germline V gene (reference sequence). Trimming left V 3 bases short and J 8 bases short, with 16 bases between. The CDR3 has 13 residues. Drawing the rest from reference TRBV30 and TRBJ1-1, the complete variable domain is SQTIHQWPATLVQPVGSPLSLECTVEGTSNPNLYWYRQAAGRGLQLLFYSVGIGQISSEVPQNLSASRPQDRQFILSSKKLLLSDSGFYLCAWSRGPLVEAFFGQGTRLTVV.

The chain combines TRBV29-1 with TRBJ2-7, with 7 positions matching TRBD1. The CDR3 runs to 12 residues. V lost 6 bases and J lost 2; bases outside the gene matches: 4. The V gene's germline CDR1 is SQVTM and CDR2 ANQGSEA. CDR3 DNA sequence: TGCAGCGTACAGGGGCGGGCCTACGAGCAGTACTTC. Translating gives CSVQGRAYEQYF.

This clone was counted between two and nine times. CDR3 bases: TGTGCCAGCAGCTTCCAGCGAGGTGAGCAGTTCTTC. The encoded protein is CASSFQRGEQFF. The chain links TRBV11-2 to TRBJ2-1; the D is unclear. V was clipped by 3 bases and J by 9 bases, with 9 bases between them. The germline V gene has CDR1 SGHAT and CDR2 FQNNGV. The CDR3 contains 12 residues.

This chain joins TRBV7-9 and TRBJ2-2; TRBD2 matches at 7 bases. V was clipped by 2 bases and J by 5 bases; unmatched bases: 5. The CDR3 is 15 amino acids. Germline V gene sequence: CDR1 SEHNR, CDR2 FQNEAQ (reference sequence). DNA for the CDR3: TGTGCCAGCAGCTTAATGGCGGGAGAAACCGGGGAGCTGTTTTTT. Protein sequence: CASSLMAGETGELFF.

J is TRBJ2-2 and V is TRBV7-2, with 7 bases aligning to TRBD1. Unmatched junction bases numbered 3, after V lost 3 bases and J lost 5 bases. This CDR3 is 14 amino acids long. CDR1 SGHTA and CDR2 FQGNSA come from the germline V gene. CDR3 sequence reads: CASSFKQGTGELFF. The CDR3 DNA reads TGTGCCAGCAGCTTCAAACAGGGGACCGGGGAGCTGTTTTTT.

This clone appeared once. The DNA of the CDR3 is TGTGCCAGTATGCTAGCGGAGGGGTTCACAGATACGCAGTATTTT. It is translated as CASMLAEGFTDTQYF. J is TRBJ2-3 and V is TRBV19, with TRBD2 identical over 7 bases. This CDR3 region has 15 residues. V shed 7 bases and J 2 bases; nucleotides not matched to a gene: 9. The germline V gene has CDR1 LNHDA and CDR2 SQIVND (reference sequence).

Here the CDR3 reads CASIDEGTANYGYTF. The CDR3 DNA is TGTGCCAGCATCGACGAGGGTACGGCTAACTATGGCTACACCTTC. The gene calls are TRBV6-6 and TRBJ1-2; D remains ambiguous. V dropped 7 bases and J dropped 0 bases, with 15 bases sitting between them. Per the germline V gene, CDR1 is MNHNY and CDR2 is SVGAGI (reference sequence). The CDR3 is 15 residues long.

The V call is TRBV12-3 or TRBV12-4, the J call TRBJ1-5; no clear D gene. The CDR3 extends over 13 amino acids. The germline V and J ends were trimmed by 3 bases and 9 bases, with 12 bases remaining between them. This CDR3 reads CASSFDPAGPQHF. CDR3 sequence (DNA): TGTGCCAGCAGTTTCGACCCAGCAGGGCCCCAGCATTTT.

J is TRBJ1-1 and V is TRBV12-5; D call uncertain. Germline lookup yields CDR1 LGHNT and CDR2 FRNRAP. V was trimmed by 6 bases and J by 2 bases, leaving 7 bases between them. This CDR3 comprises 12 residues. CDR3 coding DNA: TGTGCTAGTGGGCGGGCCAACACTGAAGCTTTCTTT. It encodes CASGRANTEAFF.

V and J are TRBV19 and TRBJ2-2; possible D gene TRBD1, 6 bases. Deletions cut 5 bases from V and 5 bases from J, with 18 bases between. The V gene's germline CDR1 is LNHDA and CDR2 SQIVND (reference sequence). This CDR3 region has 16 residues. The CDR3 sequence is CASSAAGTRNTGELFF. DNA for the CDR3: TGTGCCAGTAGTGCCGCCGGGACAAGAAATACCGGGGAGCTGTTTTTT.

The chain recombines TRBV5-1 with TRBJ2-5; tentatively, D is TRBD1 (6 bases). V lost 4 bases, J lost 2 bases, and 12 bases lay in between. The CDR3 runs 14 residues. CDR1 is SGHRS, CDR2 YFSETQ, per germline. The CDR3 nucleotides read TGCGCCAGCAGCCAAGGGACAAATCAAGAGACCCAGTACTTC. Translated, it gives CASSQGTNQETQYF.

This chain uses TRBV6-2 or TRBV6-3 with TRBJ2-7; no clear D gene. The CDR3 sequence is 14 residues long. Germline V lookup: CDR1 MNHEY, CDR2 SVGEGT. The V end lost 4 bases, the J end lost 2 bases, and 12 bases lay between the germline ends. CDR3 protein: CASSSVAVTYEQYF. In DNA form, the CDR3 reads TGTGCCAGCAGTTCCGTTGCAGTTACCTACGAGCAGTACTTC.

This clone came up a few times. The CDR3 DNA follows: TGTGCCAGCAGGACTAGCGGGGGGTGGGTCACAGATACGCAGTATTTT. Its translation: CASRTSGGWVTDTQYF. V and J are TRBV2 and TRBJ2-3; 13 bases match TRBD2. Germline CDR1 is SNHLY and CDR2 is FYNNEI. The CDR3 is made up of 16 amino acids. The V segment lost 6 bases and the J segment 2 bases; nucleotides outside the gene matches: 5.

The V and J genes are TRBV18 and TRBJ1-1, with a tentative D call TRBD1 (5 bases). This CDR3 has 12 residues. From germline, CDR1 is KGHSH and CDR2 LQKENI. The germline V and J ends were trimmed by 3 bases and 3 bases, with 5 bases remaining between them. The CDR3 loop is CASSPTDTEAFF. The CDR3 region has the DNA TGTGCCAGCTCACCGACAGACACTGAAGCTTTCTTT.